One and the same sample provided the 30 T cell receptor beta chains below, sequenced in a study of blood T cell repertoires in COVID-19 (dated by TCRdb to the early 2020s). Libraries were built with the immunoSEQ multiplex PCR assay. TCRdb mirrors the immuneACCESS table, restricted to in-frame sequences. Some clones are absent from its copies; in checked studies, under half trace to an unresolved V gene, and the reason for the others is unknown. Present in this sample are just over 250,000 clones, 88% of which were seen just once. Under 4.5% of the sample lies in the top ten. Specimen: peripheral blood. The source is a man in his 60s who had recovered from COVID-19.

This clone was counted a single time. The V call is TRBV5-1, the J call TRBJ1-4; D remains ambiguous. Germline loops: CDR1 SGHRS, CDR2 YFSETQ. The CDR3 is 15 amino acids. V was clipped by 0 bases and J by 0 bases, with 6 bases between them. DNA of the CDR3: TGCGCCAGCAGCTTGGGGCCCGCAACTAATGAAAAACTGTTTTTT. Amino acid sequence: CASSLGPATNEKLFF.

The CDR3: CASSLVGQAYGYTF. The CDR3 bases are TGTGCCAGCAGCTTGGTGGGACAGGCCTATGGCTACACCTTC. The chain has TRBV5-4 and TRBJ1-2; the match to TRBD1 covers 8 bases. Germline V gene lookup returns CDR1 SGHNT and CDR2 YYREEE (reference sequence). Germline trimming cut 0 bases from V and 4 bases from J; bases unmatched to any gene: 2. The CDR3 has 14 residues.

This rearrangement joins TRBV28 to TRBJ1-3; 8 nucleotides align to TRBD1. CDR3 size: 14 residues. The V gene end was trimmed by 4 bases and the J gene end by 2 bases; junction bases not matched to a gene: 1. Germline V gene lookup returns CDR1 MDHEN and CDR2 SYDVKM. Here the CDR3 reads CASSSTGAGNTIYF. CDR3 bases: TGTGCCAGCAGTTCGACAGGGGCTGGAAACACCATATATTTT. Together with reference TRBV28 and TRBJ1-3, the CDR3 gives the full variable domain: DVKVTQSSRYLVKRTGEKVFLECVQDMDHENMFWYRQDPGLGLRLIYFSYDVKMKEKGDIPEGYSVSREKKERFSLILESASTNQTSMYLCASSSTGAGNTIYFGEGSWLTVV.

The CDR3 region has the DNA TGTGCCTCCCAGGACGGGAAAAACACTGAAGCTTTCTTT. This translates into CASQDGKNTEAFF. The rearrangement joins TRBV10-3 to TRBJ1-1, with D uncertain. CDR1 ENHRY and CDR2 SYGVKD come from the germline V gene. The CDR3 consists of 13 residues. Trimming removed 11 bases from V and 2 bases from J, with 15 bases in between.

The chain employs TRBV7-6 and TRBJ2-3; D is perhaps TRBD1 (6 bases). Trimming stripped 5 bases from V and 14 bases from J, with 17 bases between. Germline V lookup: CDR1 SGHVS, CDR2 FNYEAQ. CDR3 size: 12 residues. In nucleotides, the CDR3 is TGTGCCAGCAGCGTGGGACACTTCGAAGTGTATTTT. This translates into CASSVGHFEVYF.

The chain uses TRBV19 and TRBJ2-4, with a weak D call TRBD2 (5 bases). Trimming pared 5 bases from V and 0 bases from J, leaving 26 bases between. Germline-derived CDR1 and CDR2 are LNHDA and SQIVND (reference sequence). The CDR3 is 20 amino acids. The CDR3 sequence is CASSVSGNPINLGAKNIQYF. Written as DNA, the CDR3 is TGTGCCAGTAGTGTTTCCGGGAACCCGATTAATTTAGGAGCCAAAAACATTCAGTACTTC.

The genes are TRBV6-5 and TRBJ2-7; tentative D call: TRBD1 (5 bases). With 6 bases removed from V and 2 bases from J, the gap between germline ends came to 11 bases. Germline loops: CDR1 MNHEY, CDR2 SVGAGI. The CDR3 runs 13 residues. The CDR3 DNA reads TGTGCCAGCAGGGAGACAGTACCCTACGAGCAGTACTTC. This translates into CASRETVPYEQYF.

This rearrangement joins TRBV5-4 to TRBJ1-3; D is unresolved. CDR3 length: 15 amino acids. Per the germline V gene, CDR1 is SGHNT and CDR2 is YYREEE (reference sequence). Between the trimmed V and J ends, which lost 0 bases and 0 bases, there was a span of 7 bases. The CDR3 loop reads CASSLGSSSGNTIYF. The CDR3 DNA reads as TGTGCCAGCAGCTTGGGATCGAGCTCTGGAAACACCATATATTTT.

This clone has only one observation. This chain joins TRBV10-3 and TRBJ2-3; tentative D call: TRBD2 (5 bases). Trimming removed 2 bases at V and 2 bases at J, with 11 bases between. The CDR3 loop spans 15 amino acids. CDR1 ENHRY and CDR2 SYGVKD come from the germline V gene. The CDR3: CAISEGRGFTDTQYF. As DNA, the CDR3 is TGTGCCATCAGTGAGGGTCGGGGATTCACAGATACGCAGTATTTT.

This chain connects TRBV30 to TRBJ1-5, with 8 bases fitting TRBD1. Germline CDR1 reads GTSNPN; CDR2 reads SVGIG (reference sequence). There are 18 residues in the CDR3. With V trimmed by 4 bases and J by 0 bases, 14 bases remained unmatched. As DNA, the CDR3 is TGTGCCTGGACCCTCAAATCAGGGGGCGGTTATAGCAATCAGCCCCAGCATTTT. Translated: CAWTLKSGGGYSNQPQHF.

The V and J genes are TRBV2 and TRBJ2-3; 12 bases are a match to TRBD2. V was clipped by 5 bases and J by 6 bases; unmatched bases: 15. CDR1 and CDR2 (germline): SNHLY, FYNNEI. This CDR3 region has 18 residues. The CDR3, as DNA: TGTGCCAGCAGTCCCTCCCGACTAGCGGGGGATCAGGGGGATACGCAGTATTTT. It codes for CASSPSRLAGDQGDTQYF.

The chain employs TRBV12-3 or TRBV12-4 and TRBJ2-1; D is unclear. Trimming left V 6 bases short and J 7 bases short, with 13 bases between. The CDR3 runs 13 residues. CDR3 DNA sequence: TGTGCCAGCAGCCCCGTTTTCGGGAATGAGCAGTTCTTC. It encodes CASSPVFGNEQFF.

This rearrangement joins TRBV6-5 to TRBJ2-2; TRBD2 might be the D (6 bases). Germline CDR1 and CDR2: MNHEY and SVGAGI. This CDR3 spans 15 amino acids. V gave up 6 bases and J gave up 1 base, with 12 bases separating them. The CDR3 spells CASSHGTLNTGELFF. CDR3 nucleotide sequence: TGTGCCAGCAGCCACGGGACTTTGAACACCGGGGAGCTGTTTTTT.

This chain connects TRBV11-2 to TRBJ2-7, with D uncertain. The V gene lost 5 bases and the J gene lost 7 bases, with 9 bases spanning the gap. Germline CDR1 is SGHAT and CDR2 is FQNNGV. The length of the CDR3 is 11 residues. The CDR3 bases are TGTGCCAGCAGCCTCGTGTTTGAGCAGTACTTC. Amino acids: CASSLVFEQYF. Combining the CDR3 with reference TRBV11-2 and TRBJ2-7 gives the whole variable domain EAGVAQSPRYKIIEKRQSVAFWCNPISGHATLYWYQQILGQGPKLLIQFQNNGVVDDSQLPKDRFSAERLKGVDSTLKIQPAKLEDSAVYLCASSLVFEQYFGPGTRLTVT.

V usage is TRBV27 and J usage is TRBJ1-4, with D maybe TRBD1 (5 bases). CDR1 is MNHEY, CDR2 SMNVEV, per germline (reference sequence). Trimming stripped 5 bases from V and 0 bases from J, with 10 bases between. The CDR3 has 15 residues. CDR3 in DNA: TGTGCCAGCAGTGGTTTGACAGCAACTAATGAAAAACTGTTTTTT. This gives the protein CASSGLTATNEKLFF.

The rearrangement links TRBV7-9 to TRBJ1-2; TRBD1 might be the D (5 bases). Trimming took 5 bases from V and 6 from J, leaving 16 bases between them. This CDR3 comprises 14 residues. Germline CDR1 is SEHNR and CDR2 is FQNEAQ (reference sequence). CDR3 sequence reads: CASSRGVGGDGYTF. The CDR3 DNA reads as TGTGCCAGCAGCCGGGGCGTCGGGGGGGATGGCTACACCTTC.

The chain uses TRBV5-1 and TRBJ2-2; maybe TRBD2 (6 bases). CDR1 SGHRS and CDR2 YFSETQ come from the germline V gene. The CDR3 runs to 14 residues. V dropped 3 bases and J dropped 7 bases, with 13 bases sitting between them. CDR3 sequence: CASSWEVPGGELFF. Written as DNA, the CDR3 is TGCGCCAGCAGCTGGGAGGTTCCCGGCGGGGAGCTGTTTTTT.

V and J are TRBV6-5 and TRBJ1-1; 11 bases match TRBD1. V shed 6 bases and J 6 bases; nucleotides not matched to a gene: 6. The CDR3 spans 14 residues. Germline-derived CDR1 and CDR2 are MNHEY and SVGAGI. For the CDR3, the DNA is TGTGCCAGCAGGGGGACAGGGGGTCTCTCTGAAGCTTTCTTT. Amino acid sequence: CASRGTGGLSEAFF.

The rearrangement links TRBV5-1 to TRBJ2-1; 10 positions agree with TRBD1. V was pared by 4 bases and J by 6 bases, with 7 bases of the junction left unmatched. The CDR3 has 15 residues. Germline CDR1 and CDR2: SGHRS and YFSETQ. CDR3 nucleotide sequence: TGCGCCAGCAGCCCGGAAAGGACAGGGGGCAATGAGCAGTTCTTC. It specifies CASSPERTGGNEQFF.

This chain uses TRBV5-4 with TRBJ2-7; a weak D match, TRBD1 (5 bases). CDR1 is SGHNT and CDR2 is YYREEE in the germline V gene (reference sequence). The CDR3 is 14 residues long. V lost 2 bases, J lost 4 bases, and 13 bases lay in between. CDR3 loop: CASSFAGYGYEQYF. DNA of the CDR3: TGTGCCAGCAGCTTTGCAGGGTATGGTTACGAGCAGTACTTC.

The chain combines TRBV11-2 with TRBJ2-2, with D possibly TRBD2 on 6 matching bases. Germline CDR1 SGHAT, CDR2 FQNNGV. This CDR3 is 16 amino acids long. V lost 5 bases and J lost 0, with 13 bases in between. The CDR3 region has the DNA TGTGCCAGCAGCCACTGGAGGGGAACGAACACCGGGGAGCTGTTTTTT. Protein product: CASSHWRGTNTGELFF.

The rearrangement uses TRBV19 and TRBJ1-1; D call uncertain. This CDR3 comprises 15 residues. V lost 5 bases, J lost 1 base, and 14 bases lay in between. Germline V lookup: CDR1 LNHDA, CDR2 SQIVND (reference sequence). Here the CDR3 DNA reads TGTGCCAGTAGTTTAGCACTAAGTCCGAACACTGAAGCTTTCTTT. This encodes CASSLALSPNTEAFF.

This clone was detected a few times. The chain recombines TRBV5-1 with TRBJ2-3, with 9 bases matching TRBD1. The V gene end was trimmed by 1 base and the J gene end by 5 bases; junction bases not matched to a gene: 11. The germline gives CDR1 SGHRS, CDR2 YFSETQ. CDR3 size: 17 residues. Written as DNA, the CDR3 is TGCGCCAGCAGCTTGCCGAAGGGGCGACAGGGGGGAGATACGCAGTATTTT. It encodes CASSLPKGRQGGDTQYF. Based on the CDR3 plus reference TRBV5-1 and TRBJ2-3, the full variable domain is KAGVTQTPRYLIKTRGQQVTLSCSPISGHRSVSWYQQTPGQGLQFLFEYFSETQRNKGNFPGRFSGRQFSNSRSEMNVSTLELGDSALYLCASSLPKGRQGGDTQYFGPGTRLTVL.

J is TRBJ2-3 and V is TRBV9; D might be TRBD2 (5 bases). The ends were cut back, 4 bases at V and 6 bases at J, with 24 bases in the middle. From germline, CDR1 is SGDLS and CDR2 YYNGEE. There are 17 residues in the CDR3. In nucleotides, the CDR3 is TGTGCCAGCAGCTCTCCCGGCAGCGGCAAAACTTGGGATACGCAGTATTTT. Its protein is CASSSPGSGKTWDTQYF.

The V gene is TRBV5-4, the J gene TRBJ2-7; 15 nucleotides line up with TRBD2. J lost 0 bases, V lost 4 bases, and 5 bases had no gene match. The germline V gene has CDR1 SGHNT and CDR2 YYREEE (reference sequence). The CDR3 has 17 amino acids. CDR3 DNA sequence: TGTGCCAGCAGCAGAGGACTAGCGGGGGGGGACTCCTACGAGCAGTACTTC. Residues: CASSRGLAGGDSYEQYF.

CDR3 residues: CATSRVYQPQHF. DNA of the CDR3: TGTGCCACCAGCAGAGTATATCAGCCCCAGCATTTT. The V gene is TRBV15, the J gene TRBJ1-5; D not certain. CDR1 and CDR2 (germline): LNHNV, YYDKDF (reference sequence). Trimming removed 1 base from V and 5 bases from J, with 3 bases in between. This CDR3 contains 12 residues.

This clone was seen only once. The J gene is TRBJ2-6, the V gene TRBV7-2; D is undetermined. Germline CDR1 SGHTA, CDR2 FQGNSA. V shed 4 bases and J shed 0 bases, with 4 bases lying between them. The CDR3 runs to 14 residues. The CDR3 here is CASSSSSGANVLTF. The CDR3 DNA is TGTGCCAGCAGCTCTAGCTCTGGGGCCAACGTCCTGACTTTC. Using reference TRBV7-2 and TRBJ2-6 for the parts outside the CDR3, the full variable domain is GAGVSQSPSNKVTEKGKDVELRCDPISGHTALYWYRQSLGQGLEFLIYFQGNSAPDKSGLPSDRFSAERTGGSVSTLTIQRTQQEDSAVYLCASSSSSGANVLTFGAGSRLTVL.

This clone was observed once. The chain recombines TRBV19 with TRBJ1-1; D remains unclear. CDR1 is LNHDA, CDR2 SQIVND, per germline (reference sequence). V gave up 5 bases and J gave up 6 bases, with 13 bases separating them. CDR3 length: 13 amino acids. CDR3 residues: CASSRAGAAEAFF. The CDR3 coding sequence is TGTGCCAGTAGTCGTGCGGGAGCGGCTGAAGCTTTCTTT.

This clone has a single count. The chain joins TRBV10-1 to TRBJ2-1, with D perhaps matching TRBD2 (6 bases). This CDR3 spans 16 amino acids. V lost 0 bases to trimming and J lost 7 bases, with 16 bases between them. The germline V gene has CDR1 WNHNN and CDR2 SYGVQD (reference sequence). DNA for the CDR3: TGCGCCAGCAGTGAGTCTTCGGGCAGGGCGGGGAATGAGCAGTTCTTC. This encodes CASSESSGRAGNEQFF.

V gene TRBV7-9 combines with J gene TRBJ2-1; D gene uncertain. The CDR3 loop spans 11 amino acids. The V gene lost 5 bases and the J gene lost 12 bases, with 11 bases spanning the gap. Germline CDR1 and CDR2: SEHNR and FQNEAQ (reference sequence). CDR3 protein: CASSATLGQFF. The CDR3 nucleotides are TGTGCCAGCAGCGCTACTCTTGGGCAGTTCTTC.